This T cell receptor (beta chain) was profiled in a study of blood T cell repertoires in COVID-19. This CDR3 has 13 residues. V was shortened by 3 bases and J by 2 bases, with 8 bases between the two germline ends. Germline V lookup: CDR1 LNHDA, CDR2 SQIVND (reference sequence). Clones were read by immunoSEQ multiplex PCR, and TCRdb kept only the in-frame ones, dropping some. The sample carries approximately 240,000 clones, roughly 82% recorded once. This clone was seen just once. The sequence was obtained from an elderly woman with active or convalescent COVID-19. Sequencing was performed on peripheral blood. V and J are TRBV19 and TRBJ2-7; D gene unclear. CDR3 in DNA: TGTGCCAGTAGTATTTCCAGTCCCTACGAGCAGTACTTC. Its protein is CASSISSPYEQYF.